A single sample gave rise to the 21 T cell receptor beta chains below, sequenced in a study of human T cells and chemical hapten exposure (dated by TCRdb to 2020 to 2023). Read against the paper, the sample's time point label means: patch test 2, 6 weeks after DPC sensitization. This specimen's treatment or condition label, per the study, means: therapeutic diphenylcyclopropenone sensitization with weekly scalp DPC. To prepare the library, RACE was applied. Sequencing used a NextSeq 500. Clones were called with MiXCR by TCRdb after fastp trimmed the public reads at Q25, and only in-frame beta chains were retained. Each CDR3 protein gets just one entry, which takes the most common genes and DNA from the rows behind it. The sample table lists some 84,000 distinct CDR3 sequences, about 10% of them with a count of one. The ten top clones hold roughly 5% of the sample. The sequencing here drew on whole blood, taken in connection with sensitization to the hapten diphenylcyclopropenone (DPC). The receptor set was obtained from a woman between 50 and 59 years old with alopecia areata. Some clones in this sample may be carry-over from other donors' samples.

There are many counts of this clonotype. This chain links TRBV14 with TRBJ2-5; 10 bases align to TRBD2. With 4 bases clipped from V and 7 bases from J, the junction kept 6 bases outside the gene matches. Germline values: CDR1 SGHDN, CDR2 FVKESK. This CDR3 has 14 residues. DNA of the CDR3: TGTGCCAGCAGCCTCCTAGCGGGAGCGGTGACCCAGTACTTC. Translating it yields CASSLLAGAVTQYF.

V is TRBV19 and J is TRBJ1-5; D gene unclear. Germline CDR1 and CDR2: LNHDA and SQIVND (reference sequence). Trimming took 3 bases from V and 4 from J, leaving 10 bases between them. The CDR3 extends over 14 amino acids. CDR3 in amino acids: CASSIMAGNQPQHF. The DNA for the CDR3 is TGTGCCAGTAGTATTATGGCAGGTAATCAGCCCCAGCATTTT.

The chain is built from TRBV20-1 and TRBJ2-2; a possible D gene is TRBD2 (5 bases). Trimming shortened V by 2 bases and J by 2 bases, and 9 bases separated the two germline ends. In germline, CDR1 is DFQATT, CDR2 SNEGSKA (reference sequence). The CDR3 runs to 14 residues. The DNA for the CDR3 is TGCAGTGCTAGATCACTAGATAACACCGGGGAGCTGTTTTTT. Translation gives CSARSLDNTGELFF.

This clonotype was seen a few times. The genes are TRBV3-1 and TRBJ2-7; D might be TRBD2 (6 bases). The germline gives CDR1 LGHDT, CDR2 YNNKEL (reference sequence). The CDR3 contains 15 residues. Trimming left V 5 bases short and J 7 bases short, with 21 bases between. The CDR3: CASSNQRMGAGEQYF. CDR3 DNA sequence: TGTGCCAGCAGCAATCAACGAATGGGAGCGGGTGAGCAGTACTTC.

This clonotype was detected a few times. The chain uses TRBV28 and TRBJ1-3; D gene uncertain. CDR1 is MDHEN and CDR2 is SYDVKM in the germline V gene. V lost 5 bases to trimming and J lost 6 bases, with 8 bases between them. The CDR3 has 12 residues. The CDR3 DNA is TGTGCCAGCAGTCGAGCCCTAAACACCATATATTTT. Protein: CASSRALNTIYF.

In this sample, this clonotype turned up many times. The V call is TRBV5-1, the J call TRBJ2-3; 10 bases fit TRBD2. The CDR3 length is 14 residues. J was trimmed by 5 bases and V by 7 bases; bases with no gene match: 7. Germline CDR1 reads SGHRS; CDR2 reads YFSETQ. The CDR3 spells CASRLAGGLDTQYF. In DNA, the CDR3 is TGCGCCAGCCGATTAGCGGGAGGTCTAGATACGCAGTATTTT.

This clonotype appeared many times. The CDR3 DNA reads as TGTGCCAGTGTGGGACGGGCGGGAGGCCCCGGGGAGCTGTTTTTT. It translates to CASVGRAGGPGELFF. V is TRBV27 and J is TRBJ2-2, with 8 bases aligning to TRBD2. V lost 9 bases, J lost 6 bases, and 12 bases stayed unmatched. The CDR3 contains 15 residues. The germline V gene encodes CDR1 MNHEY and CDR2 SMNVEV (reference sequence).

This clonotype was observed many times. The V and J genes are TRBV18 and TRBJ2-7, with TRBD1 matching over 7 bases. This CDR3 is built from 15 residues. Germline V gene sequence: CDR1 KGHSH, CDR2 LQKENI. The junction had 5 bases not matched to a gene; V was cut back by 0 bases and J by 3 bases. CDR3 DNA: TGTGCCAGCTCACCACCGAAGGACAGGAACTACGAGCAGTACTTC. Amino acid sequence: CASSPPKDRNYEQYF.

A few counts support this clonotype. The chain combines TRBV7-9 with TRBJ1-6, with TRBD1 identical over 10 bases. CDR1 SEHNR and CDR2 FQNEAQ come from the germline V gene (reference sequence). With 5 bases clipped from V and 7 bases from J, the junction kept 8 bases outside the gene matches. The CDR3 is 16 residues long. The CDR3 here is CASSTYGQGDNSPLHF. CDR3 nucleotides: TGTGCCAGCAGCACCTACGGACAGGGGGACAATTCACCCCTCCACTTT.

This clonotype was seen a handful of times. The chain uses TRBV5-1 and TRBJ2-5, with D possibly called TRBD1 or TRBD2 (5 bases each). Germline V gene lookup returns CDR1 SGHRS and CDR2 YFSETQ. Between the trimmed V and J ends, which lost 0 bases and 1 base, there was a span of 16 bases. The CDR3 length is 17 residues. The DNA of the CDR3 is TGCGCCAGCAGCTTGGAGGCTCCAATCGGGGCCCAAGAGACCCAGTACTTC. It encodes CASSLEAPIGAQETQYF.

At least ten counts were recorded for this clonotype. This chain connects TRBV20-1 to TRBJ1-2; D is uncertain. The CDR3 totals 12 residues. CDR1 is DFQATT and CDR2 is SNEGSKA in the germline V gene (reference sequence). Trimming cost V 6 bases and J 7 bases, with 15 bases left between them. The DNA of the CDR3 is TGCAGTGCGAAGGACGGCAGTTCTGGCTACACCTTC. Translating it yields CSAKDGSSGYTF.

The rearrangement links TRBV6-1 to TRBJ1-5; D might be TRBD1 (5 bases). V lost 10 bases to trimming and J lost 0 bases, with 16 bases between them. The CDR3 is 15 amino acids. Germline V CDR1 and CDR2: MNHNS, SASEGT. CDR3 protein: CATRSAGISNQPQHF. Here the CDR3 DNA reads TGTGCCACGAGGTCGGCAGGGATTAGCAATCAGCCCCAGCATTTT.

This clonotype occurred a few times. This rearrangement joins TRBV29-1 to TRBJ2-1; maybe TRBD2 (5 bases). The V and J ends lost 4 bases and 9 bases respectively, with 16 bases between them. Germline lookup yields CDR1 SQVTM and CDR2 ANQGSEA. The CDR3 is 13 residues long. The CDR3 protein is CSVGQPGSGEQFF. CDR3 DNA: TGCAGCGTTGGCCAGCCGGGGAGCGGTGAGCAGTTCTTC.

CDR3 region: CASTTSGGGNQPQHF. The CDR3 nucleotides are TGTGCCAGCACTACCAGCGGAGGCGGCAATCAGCCCCAGCATTTT. The chain links TRBV6-1 to TRBJ1-5; D ambiguous. Trimming stripped 7 bases from V and 2 bases from J, with 15 bases between. The CDR3 spans 15 residues. CDR1 is MNHNS, CDR2 SASEGT, per germline.

This chain's CDR3 is CSVVDRAPEAFF. The CDR3 DNA is TGCAGCGTTGTGGACAGGGCGCCCGAAGCTTTCTTT. V and J are TRBV29-1 and TRBJ1-1; 8 bases are shared with TRBD1. Per germline, CDR1 SQVTM and CDR2 ANQGSEA. Trimming removed 4 bases from V and 8 bases from J; junction bases left unmatched: 6. This CDR3 contains 12 residues.

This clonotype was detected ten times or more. In nucleotides, the CDR3 is TGTGCCAGCAGCTCCCCGGGTAGCGGGCAGAACAATGAGCAGTTCTTC. It translates to CASSSPGSGQNNEQFF. This chain connects TRBV14 to TRBJ2-1; TRBD2 matches 7 bases. The CDR3 runs to 16 residues. V lost 5 bases to trimming and J lost 5 bases; unmatched junction nucleotides: 12. Germline CDR1 and CDR2: SGHDN and FVKESK.

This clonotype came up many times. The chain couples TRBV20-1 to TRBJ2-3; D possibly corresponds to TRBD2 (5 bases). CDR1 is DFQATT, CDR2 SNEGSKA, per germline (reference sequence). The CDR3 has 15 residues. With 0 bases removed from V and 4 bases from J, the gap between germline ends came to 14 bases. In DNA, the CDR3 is TGCAGTGCTAGAGATCGAATCGGGAATTCAGATACGCAGTATTTT. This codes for CSARDRIGNSDTQYF.

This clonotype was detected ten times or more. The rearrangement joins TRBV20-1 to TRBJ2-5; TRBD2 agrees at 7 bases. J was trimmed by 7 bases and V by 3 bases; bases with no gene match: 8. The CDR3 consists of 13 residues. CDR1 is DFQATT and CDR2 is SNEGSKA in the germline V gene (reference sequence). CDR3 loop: CSASPGLEGTQYF. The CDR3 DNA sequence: TGCAGTGCTAGCCCCGGACTAGAAGGGACCCAGTACTTC.

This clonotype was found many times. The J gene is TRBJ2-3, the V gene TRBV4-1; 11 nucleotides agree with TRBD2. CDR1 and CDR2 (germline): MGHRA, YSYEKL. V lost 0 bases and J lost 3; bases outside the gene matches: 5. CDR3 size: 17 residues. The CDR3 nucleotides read TGCGCCAGCAGCCAAGATCGCGCTAGCGGGAGGACAGATACGCAGTATTTT. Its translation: CASSQDRASGRTDTQYF.

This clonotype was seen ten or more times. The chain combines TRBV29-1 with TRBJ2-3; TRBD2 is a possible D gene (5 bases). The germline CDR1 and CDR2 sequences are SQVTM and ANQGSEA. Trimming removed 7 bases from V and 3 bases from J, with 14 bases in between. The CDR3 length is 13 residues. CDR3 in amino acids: CSGRETGTDTQYF. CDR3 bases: TGCAGCGGTCGCGAGACGGGGACAGATACGCAGTATTTT.

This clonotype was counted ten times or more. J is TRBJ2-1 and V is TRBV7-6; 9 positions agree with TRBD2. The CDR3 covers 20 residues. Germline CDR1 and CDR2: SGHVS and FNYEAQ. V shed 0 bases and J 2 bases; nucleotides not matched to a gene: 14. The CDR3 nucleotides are TGTGCCAGCAGCTTAGCGCTAATAGCGGGAGCGAGGTTAGCCTACAATGAGCAGTTCTTC. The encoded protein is CASSLALIAGARLAYNEQFF. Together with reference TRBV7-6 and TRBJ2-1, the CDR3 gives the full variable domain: GAGVSQSPRYKVTKRGQDVALRCDPISGHVSLYWYRQALGQGPEFLTYFNYEAQQDKSGLPNDRFSAERPEGSISTLTIQRTEQRDSAMYRCASSLALIAGARLAYNEQFFGPGTRLTVL.